Below are 8 T cell receptor beta chains sequenced from a single sample in a study of Graves' ophthalmopathy and Graves' hyperthyroidism. Amplification from RNA transcripts yielded the TCR beta CDR3 regions. Second-round multiplex PCR came after first-round RT-PCR with HTBI primers. TCRdb recomputed calls from the multiplex PCR reads with MiXCR, one row per CDR3 protein. The data hold around 600,000 distinct CDR3 sequences, with more than 40% observed a single time. The specimen was peripheral blood. These receptors originate from an adult man with Graves' ophthalmopathy.

About this clonotype itself: Germline is not matched at one junction end, which may reflect a read error. The CDR3 spells CASSSAAYNYGYTF. DNA for the CDR3: TGTGCCAGCAGTTCGGCGGCTTATAACTATGGCTACACCTTC. The chain recombines TRBV10-3 with TRBJ1-2; D remains ambiguous. Germline assignment: CDR1 ENHRY and CDR2 SYGVKD. This CDR3 spans 14 amino acids.

The gene calls are TRBV29-1 and TRBJ1-5; 7 bases fit TRBD1. CDR1 and CDR2 (germline): SQVTM, ANQGSEA. V lost 1 base and J lost 3; bases outside the gene matches: 3. The CDR3 is made up of 14 amino acids. The CDR3 DNA reads TGCAGCGTTGAAGCAGGGGGGTACAATCAGCCCCAGCATTTT. Protein sequence: CSVEAGGYNQPQHF.

There are many counts of this clonotype. The rearrangement links TRBV10-3 to TRBJ1-5; no clear D gene. Germline V gene lookup returns CDR1 ENHRY and CDR2 SYGVKD. The ends were cut back, 3 bases at V and 6 bases at J, with 9 bases in the middle. CDR3 length equals 13 residues. The CDR3 DNA sequence: TGTGCCATCAGTGAAGGGAGGTCTCAGCCCCAGCATTTT. Amino acids: CAISEGRSQPQHF.

This clonotype showed up many times. This chain links TRBV10-2 with TRBJ1-4; TRBD1 might be the D (5 bases). The V and J ends lost 6 bases and 4 bases respectively, with 15 bases between them. Germline V CDR1 and CDR2: WSHSY, SAAADI. CDR3 length equals 15 residues. This chain's CDR3 is CASRTRDGYNEKLFF. The CDR3 DNA is TGCGCCAGCAGGACTAGGGACGGCTATAATGAAAAACTGTTTTTT.

The V call is TRBV29-1, the J call TRBJ1-5; D is possibly TRBD1 (5 bases). This CDR3 contains 11 residues. The germline CDR1 and CDR2 sequences are SQVTM and ANQGSEA. V was shortened by 7 bases and J by 6 bases, with 10 bases between the two germline ends. The CDR3 DNA reads TGCAGCGGGGGGAAGCGTCAGCCCCAGCATTTT. Translating gives CSGGKRQPQHF.

The V gene is TRBV9, the J gene TRBJ2-6; TRBD1 matches 9 bases. The trim removed 3 bases at V and 0 bases at J, leaving 19 bases unmatched. CDR3 length: 22 residues. The germline gives CDR1 SGDLS, CDR2 YYNGEE. The CDR3 region is CASSANPGQGATLVSGANVLTF. In DNA form, the CDR3 reads TGTGCCAGCAGCGCCAACCCGGGACAGGGAGCCACGCTGGTCTCTGGGGCCAACGTCCTGACTTTC.

This clonotype was seen at least ten times. The genes are TRBV10-3 and TRBJ1-1; 11 bases fit TRBD1. The length of the CDR3 is 14 residues. J was trimmed by 4 bases and V by 4 bases; bases with no gene match: 2. The germline CDR1 and CDR2 sequences are ENHRY and SYGVKD. In nucleotides, the CDR3 is TGTGCCATCAGTGTGGACAGGGGGCTCACTGAAGCTTTCTTT. This gives the protein CAISVDRGLTEAFF.

This chain joins TRBV5-1 and TRBJ1-4, with D perhaps matching TRBD1 (5 bases). CDR3 length: 16 residues. V gave up 4 bases and J gave up 3 bases, with 16 bases separating them. The germline V gene has CDR1 SGHRS and CDR2 YFSETQ. CDR3 in amino acids: CASSQNPGGANEKLFF. CDR3 bases: TGCGCCAGCAGCCAAAATCCGGGAGGGGCTAATGAAAAACTGTTTTTT.